This T cell receptor (beta chain) was identified during a study of cytomegalovirus exposure and HLA in healthy donors (dated by TCRdb to about 2017). Looking at the study overall: According to an earlier analysis of 587 of the donors, about 180 million T cells yielded 117 million unique TCR beta sequences and 276 Gb of sequence data. Because of strong linkage in the cohort, roughly 5 DR-DQ haplotypes were treated as single units for association and clustering. The T cell repertoires of several hundred subjects were profiled by immunosequencing and related to cytomegalovirus serostatus. A later genetic analysis used genome-wide SNP genotypes for about 60% of the roughly 700 donors, treating that subset as a discovery cohort. In addition to the first cohort of 666 subjects, a separate validation cohort of approximately 130 different subjects was used. All discovery cohort repertoires had been generated on a single sequencing platform. The genetic ancestry cluster associated with self-reported Caucasian donors included 80% to 90% of the roughly 380 genotyped donors. Donor age, sex, ethnicity and CMV serostatus were collected together with the repertoire data. In an earlier analysis of several hundred of the donors, high-throughput TCR beta sequencing was used to judge whether each TCR beta V gene segment behaved as functional or pseudogenic. In a later analysis, previously published TCR beta repertoires from several hundred donors were re-analyzed and high-resolution HLA genotyping was added so that TCR occurrence patterns could be studied. Rather than using new phenotypic data, the later analysis identified candidate immune exposures from TCR beta sequences and from how often those sequences occurred across donors. To predict cytomegalovirus infection status, the study brought together high-throughput TCR immunosequencing, statistical association of individual TCRs with disease status, and machine learning. The study aimed to test whether cataloging public T cell receptors could reveal signatures of past pathogen exposure. The number of donors typed differed by locus, with roughly 629-640 for A, B, C, DRB1 and DQB1, more than 500 for DQA1, 600 to 610 for DPA1, and over 400 for DPB1. HLA typing covered class I and class II loci at four-digit resolution. Roughly 300 gigabases of sequencing data and around 88 million unique TCR sequences made up an early release that covered some 640 HLA-typed donors. On average, 235,054 unique TCR beta nucleotide sequences were sequenced per donor among some 420 genotyped donors of the cohort, with roughly 18% of those sequences being non-productive. General conclusions and limits of the study: An association between a missense DCLRE1C variant and V-gene and J-gene trimming of TCR beta chains was found in a later genetic analysis and replicated in an independent cohort. The authors suggested that the approach could potentially be extended to other disease states and immunological phenotypes. Most TCR sequences were observed very rarely across donors, whereas some public TCRs were present in many individuals. In a later analysis, TCR association rates were found to vary across HLA loci, with the most associated TCRs seen for DRB1 alleles and the fewest for HLA-C alleles. Because some donors lacked HLA typing at each locus, the association tests relied only on the typed subset. In this cohort, only TCR beta chains were sequenced, and detectable features were limited by the absence of alpha or paired-chain data. In the study, around 150 TCR beta chains were listed as associated with cytomegalovirus. A later analysis found that HLA-associated TCR beta chains were more clonally expanded and had lower generation probabilities than equally common non-associated chains. A few of the identified cytomegalovirus-associated TCR beta chains were confirmed in vitro to be specific for cytomegalovirus antigens. For the cohort, immune exposure information was limited to CMV serostatus. Strong co-occurrence of HLA alleles, especially DR and DQ, made assigning TCR associations to individual alleles difficult. Cytomegalovirus status was reported to be diagnosed by the classifier with high specificity and sensitivity in both the original and validation cohorts. Correlated functional status among segregating V segments might be attributable to linkage disequilibrium, but an unknown experimental factor could not be ruled out. A later analysis associated about 17,000 TCR beta sequences with specific HLA alleles at a false discovery rate of 0.05. Several of the top co-occurrence clusters appeared to be linked to parvovirus B19, influenza, CMV and Epstein-Barr virus, according to a later analysis. A cluster of highly shared sequence variants was judged likely to represent a technical artifact of the sequencing pipeline. A further reported finding was that TCR beta sequences accurately predicted the HLA-A and HLA-B alleles for most subjects in the first cohort. Because counts were too low, seventeen rarely observed V segments, including chromosome 9 orphons, were left out of the earlier analysis of about 620 of the donors. The presence/absence analyses assumed that sequencing depth was roughly uniform across donors, and that assumption may not be true. Some IMGT-functional V segments, including TRBV6-2 and TRBV6-3, could not be told apart with the 87-base-pair reads, so those segments were excluded. Compared with the roughly 670-donor mean, donors in an Asian-associated ancestry cluster had fewer N-insertions in productive TCRs, according to a later genetic analysis. A later analysis found that most CMV-associated TCR beta chains appeared HLA-restricted, with HLA associations seemingly driven largely by CMV exposure. Broadly in line with IMGT annotations, most TCR beta V segments showed up in productive rearrangements about 87% or about 30% of the time in an earlier analysis of several hundred of the donors.

The cohort was made up of about 670 healthy bone marrow donors. All cohort members were sampled while nominally healthy, although unrecorded immune exposures were likely present. The donor tested CMV seronegative and was one of the 352 seronegative cohort members. A peripheral blood sample was provided by each donor, and peripheral blood mononuclear cells were used for TCR beta sequencing. The Qiagen DNeasy Blood Extraction Kit was used to extract genomic DNA from the blood cell samples. Remarks on this clone: What antigen it recognizes has not been identified. Nothing much larger sits one base from this clone, and base qualities are not available.

The CDR3 contains 13 residues, cysteine and phenylalanine counted. Only the CDR3 part of the read is kept: 39 bases, read in frame from the first base. For CDR1 and CDR2, the germline V gene lists SGHAT and FQNNGV. V loses 4 bases of germline sequence and J loses 3 bases, and the interval between the two ends is 9 bases. The method was the immunoSEQ multiplex PCR assay. The multiplex PCR relied on a mix of 60 forward primers for TCR Vbeta segments and 13 reverse primers for TCR Jbeta segments. Amplification of the CDR3 region of rearranged TCR beta genes was performed with a multiplex PCR assay on genomic DNA. Amplified TCR beta libraries were sequenced as 87-base-pair reads on the Illumina HiSeq System. From the authors' description of their analysis: In a later analysis, tens of millions of unique TCR beta chains were counted across the approximately 640 repertoires, and roughly 11 million of these chains were shared by at least two donors. Raw reads were error-corrected and collapsed into unique sequences by a nearest-neighbor algorithm in which closely related sequences were merged to remove PCR and sequencing errors. To assign V, D and J gene segments, CDR3 sequences were aligned to IMGT reference sequences. For a sequence to be retained, a match of at least six nucleotides was required to both a V gene segment and a J gene segment. A rearrangement was called productive if the CDR3 had no stop codons and remained in frame with V and J, and every other rearrangement was called non-productive. Following IMGT convention, CDR3 was defined as the stretch from the second conserved V-encoded cysteine to the conserved J-encoded phenylalanine. The earlier analysis of about 530 of the donors excluded any sequence lacking an unambiguous match to a single V gene segment. In an earlier analysis of some 590 of the donors, a V segment was called functional when productive rearrangements were above 56.7%, and segregating when the standard deviation between donors exceeded 5%. A statistical classification framework was developed to diagnose cytomegalovirus status using the catalog of TCR beta chain sequences. In a later analysis, V and J genes were assigned by comparing TCR nucleotide sequences against IMGT/GENE-DB human TR gene sequences. A later analysis assigned CDR3 sequences and most-parsimonious VDJ recombination scenarios with the TCRdist pipeline. A later analysis defined each TCR beta chain by its CDR3 amino acid sequence plus V-gene family, and excluded reads lacking a unique V-gene family. In a later analysis, nearly 600 highly shared, low-generation-probability nucleotide sequences were removed to address suspected cross-contamination and a sequencing artifact. A later analysis calculated a clonal expansion index for each public chain from normalized within-repertoire ranks of inferred template counts. A later analysis computed generation probabilities with a VDJ recombination model fitted to out-of-frame rearrangements, and checked the results against IGoR. In a later analysis, TCR-TCR, TCR-HLA and TCR-CMV co-occurrence was scored with hypergeometric tests, and a repertoire-size bias correction was applied to TCR pairs. A later analysis estimated false discovery rates by permuting HLA or CMV assignments 20 times. In a later analysis, co-occurring TCRs were grouped with DBSCAN, and TCRdist sequence similarity was added when clustering was performed within HLA-allele-positive subsets. For co-occurrence clustering, repertoires with fewer than 30,000 or more than 120,000 public chains were excluded, along with a handful of repertoires with anomalous nucleotide sharing. Held by TCRdb, this immuneACCESS table contains in-frame sequences only and omits some clones. Under half of the omission traces to an unresolved V gene where checked; the cause of the rest is unknown. V and J calls and clone size are given by that table; D and trimming were obtained from the DNA. The sample table lists 140,000 to 150,000 clones, around 78% of them with a count of one. The ten top clones hold 1.5% to 2% of the sample.

This receptor was taken from a woman aged 18-29 years in good health and CMV-seronegative. The chain was built from TRBV11-2 and TRBJ1-1; the D gene identity is not certain. Sequencing was done on a sample of PBMCs. The DNA sequence is given as TGTGCCAGCAGCTCCCAGGAGGACACTGAAGCTTTCTTT. This translates into CASSSQEDTEAFF. The full variable domain, with segments outside the CDR3 supplied by the reference TRBV11-2 and TRBJ1-1 proteins, appears as EAGVAQSPRYKIIEKRQSVAFWCNPISGHATLYWYQQILGQGPKLLIQFQNNGVVDDSQLPKDRFSAERLKGVDSTLKIQPAKLEDSAVYLCASSSQEDTEAFFGQGTRLTVV.